This TCR beta chain emerged from a study of CD8+ T cells in alopecia areata. CDR1 is SGHRS and CDR2 is YFSETQ in the germline V gene. The CDR3 is 16 residues long. V dropped 4 bases and J dropped 5; count of bases not matched to a gene: 7. Both peripheral blood and punch biopsies of lesional scalp skin were obtained from patients who had alopecia areata. Extraction of RNA preceded its reverse transcription into cDNA, which served as the sequencing template. TCRdb keeps only in-frame clones here, not all; method: immunoSEQ multiplex PCR. The sample lists 100,000 to 150,000 clones; 50% to 60% were seen once.

The starting material was CD4+ T cells sorted from blood, obtained at week 0. This clonotype was sampled from a human donor with alopecia areata. The chain recombines TRBV5-1 with TRBJ2-5; TRBD2 agrees at 14 bases. In nucleotides, the CDR3 is TGCGCCAGCAGCCCCGGGACTAGCGGGAGAGCGGAGACCCAGTACTTC. Translating it yields CASSPGTSGRAETQYF. The full variable domain, with the rest looked up from reference TRBV5-1 and TRBJ2-5, is KAGVTQTPRYLIKTRGQQVTLSCSPISGHRSVSWYQQTPGQGLQFLFEYFSETQRNKGNFPGRFSGRQFSNSRSEMNVSTLELGDSALYLCASSPGTSGRAETQYFGPGTRLLVL.